The source of this T cell receptor (beta chain) is a study of cytomegalovirus exposure and HLA in healthy donors. Study-level findings and limits: In a later analysis, at a false discovery rate of 0.05, about 17,000 TCR beta sequences matched HLA alleles. Rarity held for most TCR sequences, but there were some public TCRs that occurred in many donors.

Germline V gene sequence: CDR1 SGHRS, CDR2 YFSETQ. This CDR3 has 16 amino acids. With 5 bases clipped from V and 4 bases from J, the junction kept 11 bases outside the gene matches. A note on this clone: Its antigen is unknown.

PCR was performed using 60 Vbeta and 13 Jbeta primers. Assay used: immunoSEQ multiplex PCR; TCRdb lists only in-frame clones, some missing. In all, the sample yields 150,000 or so clones. The TCR comes from a woman aged 45-65 years in good health and CMV-seronegative. Sequencing was done on a sample of PBMCs. V and J are TRBV5-1 and TRBJ1-1; 10 bases are shared with TRBD1. The CDR3 here is CASSAGTGVGRTEAFF. CDR3 DNA: TGCGCCAGCAGTGCCGGGACAGGGGTTGGTCGCACTGAAGCTTTCTTT.